These 32 T cell receptor beta chains originate from one sample sequenced in a study of blood T cells in healthy people across ages (dated by TCRdb to 2015 to 2017). Receptors were amplified or captured by 5' RACE. For sequencing, an Illumina HiSeq 2500 was employed. The second PCR ran for about 7 to 11 cycles and used a J-beta primer mix along with a sample-barcoded 5' primer. The public sequencing data were trimmed at Q25 with fastp and processed into clonotypes with MiXCR by TCRdb, which kept only in-frame beta chains. CDR3 protein sequences are deduplicated, and each keeps its most common genes and DNA. Across this sample there are roughly 550,000 distinct CDR3 sequences, with approximately 25% seen only once. The ten largest clones add up to roughly 9% of the sample. These data are also associated with another study on T cells of mothers and their children.

Material: blood. All receptors derive from a boy younger than 18 in good health.

The V gene is TRBV4-3, the J gene TRBJ2-1; the D call may be TRBD1 or TRBD2 (5 bases each). The CDR3 consists of 15 residues. Deletions cut 4 bases from V and 2 bases from J, with 12 bases between. Germline CDR1 LGHNA, CDR2 YSLEER. The CDR3 DNA reads as TGCGCCAGCAGCCTCCGGGACGGGACCTACAATGAGCAGTTCTTC. Translated: CASSLRDGTYNEQFF.

The chain combines TRBV12-3 or TRBV12-4 with TRBJ2-2, with D maybe TRBD2 (6 bases). The CDR3 consists of 12 residues. Trimming stripped 10 bases from V and 3 bases from J, with 9 bases between. The CDR3 sequence: CANPGDTGELFF. CDR3 nucleotide sequence: TGTGCCAACCCGGGGGACACCGGGGAGCTGTTTTTT.

The chain links TRBV7-9 to TRBJ2-5; D could derive from TRBD1 or TRBD2 (5 bases each). Germline lookup yields CDR1 SEHNR and CDR2 FQNEAQ (reference sequence). The CDR3 consists of 14 residues. CDR3 nucleotides: TGTGCACAGAACGCCCGGGACGGCCAAGAGACCCAGTACTTC. It yields the protein CAQNARDGQETQYF.

The chain links TRBV29-1 to TRBJ2-1; TRBD1 is a possible D gene (6 bases). V lost 1 base to trimming and J lost 5 bases, with 12 bases between them. Germline lookup yields CDR1 SQVTM and CDR2 ANQGSEA. CDR3 size: 14 residues. The CDR3 loop reads CSVEVTGTHNEQFF. CDR3 sequence (DNA): TGCAGCGTTGAAGTTACAGGGACCCACAATGAGCAGTTCTTC.

The V call is TRBV6-5, the J call TRBJ1-1; D might be TRBD1 (5 bases). The V and J ends lost 5 bases and 3 bases respectively, with 10 bases between them. This CDR3 comprises 13 residues. Germline values: CDR1 MNHEY, CDR2 SVGAGI. CDR3 DNA: TGTGCCAGCAGTCCCCGGGGCGACACTGAAGCTTTCTTT. Protein: CASSPRGDTEAFF.

This chain joins TRBV28 and TRBJ2-4; 7 nucleotides line up with TRBD2. J was trimmed by 0 bases and V by 3 bases; bases with no gene match: 2. This CDR3 region has 15 residues. Per germline, CDR1 MDHEN and CDR2 SYDVKM. CDR3 DNA sequence: TGTGCCAGCAGTTTGGGGGGGATAGCCAAAAACATTCAGTACTTC. Amino acids: CASSLGGIAKNIQYF.

This clonotype turned up a few times. This chain links TRBV7-2 with TRBJ2-6, with D perhaps matching TRBD1 (6 bases). The V end was cut by 5 bases, the J end by 0 bases, with 11 bases between. The length of the CDR3 is 16 residues. Germline V gene lookup returns CDR1 SGHTA and CDR2 FQGNSA. Here the CDR3 DNA reads TGTGCCAGCAGCCAGGGACATCACTCTGGGGCCAACGTCCTGACTTTC. Translating gives CASSQGHHSGANVLTF.

Points on this clonotype: Sequence at one end of the junction differs from germline and may be a read error. The chain links TRBV5-1 to TRBJ2-2, with a tentative D call TRBD2 (5 bases). The CDR3 totals 14 residues. The germline gives CDR1 SGHRS, CDR2 YFSETQ. Written as DNA, the CDR3 is TGCGCCAGCAGCTTGGACCCGTCCACCGGGGAGCTGCTTTTT. This codes for CASSLDPSTGELLF.

V is TRBV5-5 and J is TRBJ2-4; the D is unclear. The CDR3 totals 14 residues. The germline V gene has CDR1 SGHKS and CDR2 YYEKEE (reference sequence). V shed 0 bases and J shed 2 bases, with 6 bases lying between them. This CDR3 is CASSLEVPKNIQYF. The CDR3 region has the DNA TGTGCCAGCAGCTTGGAAGTTCCCAAAAACATTCAGTACTTC.

Of note for this clonotype: The final CDR3 position lacks the conserved phenylalanine or tryptophan, pointing to a likely read error. The chain combines TRBV5-6 with TRBJ1-1; no reliable D call. Trimming left V 2 bases short and J 0 bases short, with 11 bases between. The CDR3 loop spans 15 amino acids. CDR1 is SGHDT, CDR2 YYEEEE, per germline. CDR3 DNA: TGTGCCAGCAGCTTAATGACGATGTTGAACACTGAAGCTTTCGTT. Encoded protein: CASSLMTMLNTEAFV.

The chain links TRBV21-1 to TRBJ2-4; the listed D gene, TRBD1, was not tested against the DNA. TRBV21-1 is designated a pseudogene. CDR3 length: 19 amino acids. CDR3 nucleotides: TGTGCCAGCAGCAACCTAAACCCCGGAGTGAGTTTAGCCAAAAACATTCAGTACTTC. It codes for CASSNLNPGVSLAKNIQYF.

V usage is TRBV5-5 and J usage is TRBJ2-7; D possibly corresponds to TRBD1 (5 bases). Germline loops: CDR1 SGHKS, CDR2 YYEKEE (reference sequence). This CDR3 is 15 amino acids long. V was pared by 2 bases and J by 5 bases, with 17 bases between. Here the CDR3 reads CASSFVGAGLDEQYF. The CDR3 coding sequence is TGTGCCAGCAGCTTCGTCGGAGCAGGGCTCGACGAGCAGTACTTC.

The gene calls are TRBV28 and TRBJ1-4, with D maybe TRBD1 (6 bases). Trimming took off 4 bases at V and 5 bases at J, with 14 bases between the two ends. CDR1 is MDHEN, CDR2 SYDVKM, per germline. The length of the CDR3 is 15 residues. The CDR3 nucleotides are TGTGCCAGCAGTTACCCAGACAGGAGGAATGAAAAACTGTTTTTT. Translating gives CASSYPDRRNEKLFF.

This chain connects TRBV27 to TRBJ2-7; D unclear. The CDR3 sequence is 13 residues long. Trimming shortened V by 3 bases and J by 0 bases, and 6 bases separated the two germline ends. Germline-derived CDR1 and CDR2 are MNHEY and SMNVEV (reference sequence). CDR3 residues: CASSFLISYEQYF. In DNA, the CDR3 is TGTGCCAGCAGTTTTCTTATCTCCTACGAGCAGTACTTC.

This clonotype was counted a few times. The chain links TRBV29-1 to TRBJ2-1, with a tentative D call TRBD1 (7 bases). CDR3 length: 15 amino acids. V lost 8 bases to trimming and J lost 0 bases, with 17 bases between them. CDR1 SQVTM and CDR2 ANQGSEA come from the germline V gene. The CDR3 DNA reads as TGCAGCTGCCAGGGGGGTTCCAGCTCCTACAATGAGCAGTTCTTC. It codes for CSCQGGSSSYNEQFF.

The CDR3 spells CATSRDILAGTHEQYF. In DNA, the CDR3 is TGTGCCACCAGCAGAGATATACTAGCGGGGACCCACGAGCAGTACTTC. V usage is TRBV15 and J usage is TRBJ2-7, with 10 bases that match TRBD2. CDR1 and CDR2 from the germline V gene are LNHNV and YYDKDF (reference sequence). This CDR3 is built from 16 residues. With V trimmed by 0 bases and J by 5 bases, 7 bases remained unmatched.

The table lists this clonotype with a count of one. This chain uses TRBV4-3 with TRBJ2-2, with D possibly being TRBD1 or TRBD2 (5 bases each). V was shortened by 0 bases and J by 6 bases, with 20 bases between the two germline ends. Germline V gene sequence: CDR1 LGHNA, CDR2 YSLEER. This CDR3 comprises 18 residues. The CDR3 DNA reads TGCGCCAGCAGCCAAGATATCCCCGGGATGACAGTGGCCGGGGAGCTGTTTTTT. Translation: CASSQDIPGMTVAGELFF.

The V and J genes are TRBV11-2 and TRBJ2-7, with D possibly TRBD2 on 6 matching bases. V was trimmed by 5 bases and J by 4 bases, leaving 21 bases between them. The germline CDR1 and CDR2 sequences are SGHAT and FQNNGV. The CDR3 has 16 residues. The CDR3 protein is CASSPYPGGDPYEQYF. The CDR3, as DNA: TGTGCCAGCAGCCCCTATCCCGGAGGGGACCCGTACGAGCAGTACTTC.

A few counts support this clonotype. The V call is TRBV7-2, the J call TRBJ2-7, with a tentative D call TRBD2 (6 bases). V shed 2 bases and J shed 2 bases, with 13 bases lying between them. From germline, CDR1 is SGHTA and CDR2 FQGNSA. The CDR3 runs 15 residues. The chain's CDR3 is CASSLLVREAYEQYF. CDR3 in DNA: TGTGCCAGCAGCTTACTCGTCAGGGAGGCCTACGAGCAGTACTTC. Looking up the rest from reference TRBV7-2 and TRBJ2-7 gives the full variable domain: GAGVSQSPSNKVTEKGKDVELRCDPISGHTALYWYRQSLGQGLEFLIYFQGNSAPDKSGLPSDRFSAERTGGSVSTLTIQRTQQEDSAVYLCASSLLVREAYEQYFGPGTRLTVT.

There are a few counts of this clonotype. The V and J genes are TRBV7-9 and TRBJ1-1; the D gene is possibly TRBD1 (6 bases). Deletions cut 3 bases from V and 6 bases from J, with 20 bases between. Germline V lookup: CDR1 SEHNR, CDR2 FQNEAQ (reference sequence). The CDR3 loop spans 16 amino acids. In DNA, the CDR3 is TGTGCCAGCAGCTTTAACCGGGGGCGCGAGGAATCTGAAGCTTTCTTT. It translates to CASSFNRGREESEAFF.

This chain joins TRBV28 and TRBJ2-4; no definite D call. Per germline, CDR1 MDHEN and CDR2 SYDVKM. Trimming removed 2 bases at V and 9 bases at J, with 11 bases between. CDR3 size: 13 residues. CDR3: CASSLLHTSIQYF. DNA for the CDR3: TGTGCCAGCAGTTTACTCCACACGAGCATTCAGTACTTC.

V is TRBV29-1 and J is TRBJ2-3; 10 positions agree with TRBD2. CDR1 is SQVTM and CDR2 is ANQGSEA in the germline V gene. CDR3 length equals 15 residues. V dropped 3 bases and J dropped 8; count of bases not matched to a gene: 11. The CDR3 sequence: CSVDGPSGSGGTQYF. Here the CDR3 DNA reads TGCAGCGTTGATGGGCCTAGCGGGAGCGGAGGTACGCAGTATTTT.

This sequence joins TRBV12-3 or TRBV12-4 and TRBJ1-1; possibly TRBD1 for D (5 bases). V lost 11 bases and J 6 bases, leaving 19 bases between the germline ends. CDR3 length: 13 residues. The CDR3 spells CAGNLHPGPEAFF. The CDR3 nucleotides read TGTGCCGGCAACCTTCACCCAGGGCCTGAAGCTTTCTTT.

The sample holds a few counts of this clonotype. The chain has TRBV12-3 or TRBV12-4 and TRBJ2-1; TRBD2 might be the D (7 bases). Trimming pared 8 bases from V and 6 bases from J, leaving 14 bases between. This CDR3 region has 13 residues. The CDR3 protein is CASSEGGINEQFF. The CDR3, as DNA: TGTGCCAGCTCCGAGGGGGGGATCAATGAGCAGTTCTTC.

The chain uses TRBV7-9 and TRBJ1-1, with D perhaps matching TRBD1 (5 bases). The ends were cut back, 1 base at V and 0 bases at J, with 6 bases in the middle. CDR3 length equals 14 residues. Germline assignment: CDR1 SEHNR and CDR2 FQNEAQ (reference sequence). Written as DNA, the CDR3 is TGTGCCAGCAGCTTAGAGGGGCTGAACACTGAAGCTTTCTTT. It yields the protein CASSLEGLNTEAFF.

This rearrangement joins TRBV27 to TRBJ2-1; D gene ambiguous. Germline values: CDR1 MNHEY, CDR2 SMNVEV (reference sequence). V shed 7 bases and J shed 8 bases, with 12 bases lying between them. This CDR3 comprises 12 residues. CDR3 in amino acids: CASTGAVDEQFF. As DNA, the CDR3 is TGTGCCAGCACAGGCGCGGTCGATGAGCAGTTCTTC.

This clonotype was picked up many times. DNA for the CDR3: TGTGCCACCAGTGATCCTGGACAGAACGAGCAGTACTTC. The encoded protein is CATSDPGQNEQYF. The V and J genes are TRBV24-1 and TRBJ2-7; perhaps TRBD1 as D (6 bases). V lost 3 bases to trimming and J lost 5 bases, with 10 bases between them. Looked up from germline, CDR1 is KGHDR and CDR2 is SFDVKD. The CDR3 is 13 amino acids.

The chain joins TRBV4-2 to TRBJ2-1; the D is unclear. Between the trimmed V and J ends, which lost 1 base and 5 bases, there was a span of 21 bases. The CDR3 totals 18 residues. Germline-derived CDR1 and CDR2 are LGHNA and YNFKEQ. CDR3 loop: CASSQGGLESVGNNEQFF. The CDR3, as DNA: TGTGCCAGCAGCCAAGGAGGTCTGGAAAGTGTGGGGAACAATGAGCAGTTCTTC.

In regard to this clonotype: Sequence at one end of the junction differs from germline and may be a read error. The chain combines TRBV19 with TRBJ2-2; 9 bases agree with TRBD2. This CDR3 is built from 14 residues. Germline values: CDR1 LNHDA, CDR2 SQIVND (reference sequence). CDR3 bases: TGTGCCAGTAGTACAGGGACTAGCTCCGGGGAGCTGGTTTTT. This codes for CASSTGTSSGELVF.

This clonotype has only a few counts. The chain couples TRBV4-3 to TRBJ1-5; D remains unclear. Trimming took 0 bases from V and 5 from J, leaving 5 bases between them. This CDR3 region has 13 residues. Germline V lookup: CDR1 LGHNA, CDR2 YSLEER. The CDR3 here is CASSQDQDQPQHF. CDR3 sequence (DNA): TGCGCCAGCAGCCAAGACCAGGATCAGCCCCAGCATTTT.

V gene TRBV11-2 combines with J gene TRBJ2-7; TRBD2 is a possible D gene (5 bases). Germline lookup yields CDR1 SGHAT and CDR2 FQNNGV. The CDR3 length is 15 residues. Trimming shortened V by 4 bases and J by 0 bases, and 13 bases separated the two germline ends. CDR3 loop: CASSSGPGSSYEQYF. CDR3 nucleotides: TGTGCCAGCAGCTCCGGGCCGGGGAGCTCCTACGAGCAGTACTTC.

The V call is TRBV27, the J call TRBJ1-4; a possible D gene is TRBD1 (5 bases). CDR3 length equals 13 residues. Trimming removed 3 bases at V and 8 bases at J, with 10 bases between. Germline CDR1 and CDR2: MNHEY and SMNVEV (reference sequence). CDR3: CASSFPGREKLFF. CDR3 nucleotide sequence: TGTGCCAGCAGTTTCCCGGGGCGCGAAAAACTGTTTTTT.